The T cell receptor (beta chain) under discussion was sequenced for a study of CD8 T cells in Susac syndrome. The germline V gene has CDR1 SQVTM and CDR2 ANQGSEA. The ends were cut back, 6 bases at V and 8 bases at J, with 17 bases in the middle. This CDR3 region has 13 residues. The authors reverse transcribed 0.5 to 1 ug RNA with random hexamers. One entry per CDR3 protein results from TCRdb running MiXCR on the immunoSEQ multiplex PCR reads. The sample lists 150,000 to 200,000 distinct CDR3 sequences; around 94% were seen once. The sequence was obtained from a human donor with multiple sclerosis. Sequencing used CD4+ T cells from PBMCs. The chain has TRBV29-1 and TRBJ2-4; possibly TRBD1 for D (6 bases). DNA for the CDR3: TGCAGCGTCGTCCGGGACCCAGGGGACATTCAGTACTTC. Translating it yields CSVVRDPGDIQYF.